What follows are 21 T cell receptor beta chains derived from one specimen sequenced in a study of memory CD4+ T cells and cytomegalovirus serostatus. Single viable CD3+CD4+CD8-CD45RO+ cells were sorted as the memory CD4+ T cells. Generated by immunoSEQ multiplex PCR, the TCRdb table keeps only in-frame clones and is missing some. The profile shows 80,000 to 100,000 clones, under 90% of them singletons. Sequencing was performed on memory CD4+ T cells from blood. The receptors were gathered from an adult in good health and CMV-seropositive.

The chain combines TRBV15 with TRBJ1-4, with 7 bases matching TRBD1. The CDR3 loop spans 15 amino acids. J gave up 7 bases and V 0 bases, and 5 bases lay outside the gene matches. CDR1 is LNHNV and CDR2 is YYDKDF in the germline V gene (reference sequence). The CDR3 loop reads CATSRDQGGGEKLFF. The DNA for the CDR3 is TGTGCCACCAGCAGAGATCAAGGGGGCGGTGAAAAACTGTTTTTT.

The chain joins TRBV2 to TRBJ1-2, with 8 bases aligning to TRBD1. CDR3 length equals 13 residues. Per the germline V gene, CDR1 is SNHLY and CDR2 is FYNNEI. V lost 5 bases and J lost 4; bases outside the gene matches: 3. In DNA, the CDR3 is TGTGCCAGCAGTTCCCAGGGGGCCTATGGCTACACCTTC. Translating gives CASSSQGAYGYTF. Based on the CDR3 plus reference TRBV2 and TRBJ1-2, the full variable domain is EPEVTQTPSHQVTQMGQEVILRCVPISNHLYFYWYRQILGQKVEFLVSFYNNEISEKSEIFDDQFSVERPDGSNFTLKIRSTKLEDSAMYFCASSSQGAYGYTFGSGTRLTVV.

The chain uses TRBV5-1 and TRBJ2-6; possible D gene TRBD2, 5 bases. Trimming stripped 4 bases from V and 2 bases from J, with 10 bases between. CDR3 length equals 15 residues. The V gene's germline CDR1 is SGHRS and CDR2 YFSETQ. The CDR3 spells CASSPGNPGANVLTF. The CDR3 DNA is TGCGCCAGCAGCCCCGGGAATCCTGGGGCCAACGTCCTGACTTTC.

V is TRBV19 and J is TRBJ2-5, with TRBD1 matching 8 bases. Unmatched junction bases numbered 10, after V lost 1 base and J lost 9 bases. Germline V gives CDR1 LNHDA, CDR2 SQIVND (reference sequence). This CDR3 has 15 residues. The CDR3: CASSIAVGQGISQYF. CDR3 nucleotides: TGTGCCAGTAGTATAGCAGTAGGACAGGGAATTTCCCAGTACTTC.

The chain uses TRBV7-3 and TRBJ2-3; TRBD2 agrees at 13 bases. Germline V CDR1 and CDR2: SGHTA, FQGTGA. The CDR3 covers 16 residues. The V segment lost 1 base and the J segment 5 bases; nucleotides outside the gene matches: 3. The CDR3 spells CASSLRLAGGIDTQYF. CDR3 bases: TGTGCCAGCAGCTTAAGACTAGCGGGAGGAATAGATACGCAGTATTTT.

V gene TRBV5-1 combines with J gene TRBJ2-1, with 11 nucleotides matching TRBD2. V shed 2 bases and J 4 bases; nucleotides not matched to a gene: 5. CDR3 length: 16 amino acids. Per the germline V gene, CDR1 is SGHRS and CDR2 is YFSETQ. This CDR3 is CASSFTGTSGYNEQFF. In DNA, the CDR3 is TGCGCCAGCAGCTTTACCGGGACTAGCGGATACAATGAGCAGTTCTTC.

This clone appeared a few times. The V and J genes are TRBV7-8 and TRBJ2-1; D remains unclear. In germline, CDR1 is SGHVS, CDR2 FQNEAQ. Trimming took 5 bases from V and 10 from J, leaving 12 bases between them. This CDR3 spans 12 amino acids. DNA of the CDR3: TGTGCCAGCAGCGCCGGGTATAAAGAGCAGTTCTTC. Translated, it gives CASSAGYKEQFF.

The CDR3 nucleotides read TGTGCCAGTAGTAAGGACATGTTCTACGAGCAGTACTTC. It codes for CASSKDMFYEQYF. The J gene is TRBJ2-7, the V gene TRBV19, with D tentatively TRBD1 (5 bases). V was pared by 4 bases and J by 3 bases, with 10 bases between. The CDR3 totals 13 residues. Germline V gene lookup returns CDR1 LNHDA and CDR2 SQIVND (reference sequence).

J is TRBJ2-6 and V is TRBV6-1; D is unclear. The germline V gene encodes CDR1 MNHNS and CDR2 SASEGT. V lost 2 bases and J lost 11, with 13 bases in between. The CDR3 covers 14 residues. The CDR3 DNA reads TGTGCCAGCAGTGAAAGTGGCGGTCAGGACGTCCTGACTTTC. As protein: CASSESGGQDVLTF.

The sample holds a few counts of this clone. V usage is TRBV28 and J usage is TRBJ2-3; the match to TRBD1 covers 10 bases. V shed 7 bases and J 1 base; nucleotides not matched to a gene: 5. CDR3 length equals 15 residues. CDR1 and CDR2 (germline): MDHEN, SYDVKM. In DNA form, the CDR3 reads TGTGCCAGCACCGCCGGGACAGGGGGCACAGATACGCAGTATTTT. Encoded protein: CASTAGTGGTDTQYF.

The rearrangement uses TRBV11-2 and TRBJ2-7; 8 bases are a match to TRBD2. The CDR3 has 17 amino acids. Germline loops: CDR1 SGHAT, CDR2 FQNNGV. J was trimmed by 4 bases and V by 4 bases; bases with no gene match: 15. Here the CDR3 reads CASSSFSLAGGFYEQYF. CDR3 in DNA: TGTGCCAGCAGCTCCTTTTCTTTGGCGGGAGGATTTTACGAGCAGTACTTC.

The chain has TRBV7-2 and TRBJ2-5; D remains unclear. Germline CDR1 and CDR2: SGHTA and FQGNSA. This CDR3 region has 14 residues. Trimming left V 5 bases short and J 7 bases short, with 17 bases between. This chain's CDR3 is CASSTHDSMGTQYF. For the CDR3, the DNA is TGTGCCAGCAGCACACATGACTCTATGGGGACCCAGTACTTC.

J is TRBJ2-1 and V is TRBV10-1; 11 bases agree with TRBD2. The CDR3 spans 14 residues. V gave up 11 bases and J gave up 2 bases; unmatched junction bases: 5. The germline V gene encodes CDR1 WNHNN and CDR2 SYGVQD (reference sequence). CDR3 in amino acids: CAPSGRITYNEQFF. Written as DNA, the CDR3 is TGCGCCCCTAGCGGGAGGATCACCTACAATGAGCAGTTCTTC.

For the CDR3, the DNA is TGCAGCGTTGGAGGACAGGTCCAAGAGACCCAGTACTTC. As protein: CSVGGQVQETQYF. This rearrangement joins TRBV29-1 to TRBJ2-5; 7 nucleotides agree with TRBD1. V lost 4 bases, J lost 1 base, and 3 bases stayed unmatched. Germline lookup yields CDR1 SQVTM and CDR2 ANQGSEA. The CDR3 is made up of 13 amino acids.

A single count supports this clone. The chain links TRBV4-2 to TRBJ2-7; possibly TRBD1 for D (7 bases). Trimming removed 0 bases from V and 2 bases from J, with 17 bases in between. Germline V gene data show CDR1 as LGHNA and CDR2 as YNFKEQ. The CDR3 extends over 17 amino acids. This chain's CDR3 is CASSQDGGGTAAYEQYF. The CDR3 DNA follows: TGTGCCAGCAGCCAAGATGGAGGGGGGACAGCGGCCTACGAGCAGTACTTC.

The chain combines TRBV5-1 with TRBJ2-2, with D uncertain. CDR1 SGHRS and CDR2 YFSETQ come from the germline V gene. The germline V and J ends were trimmed by 4 bases and 1 base, with 14 bases remaining between them. This CDR3 comprises 16 residues. The CDR3 protein is CASSPRQEKNTGELFF. In DNA form, the CDR3 reads TGCGCCAGCAGCCCCCGGCAGGAGAAGAACACCGGGGAGCTGTTTTTT. Full variable domain (outside the CDR3, taken from reference TRBV5-1 and TRBJ2-2): KAGVTQTPRYLIKTRGQQVTLSCSPISGHRSVSWYQQTPGQGLQFLFEYFSETQRNKGNFPGRFSGRQFSNSRSEMNVSTLELGDSALYLCASSPRQEKNTGELFFGEGSRLTVL.

The CDR3 bases are TGCGCCAGCAGCTCGGGACAGGGGCAATTCAATGAGCAGTTCTTC. As protein: CASSSGQGQFNEQFF. The chain combines TRBV5-1 with TRBJ2-1; 10 positions match TRBD1. This CDR3 spans 15 amino acids. J lost 6 bases, V lost 3 bases, and 6 bases had no gene match. Germline loops: CDR1 SGHRS, CDR2 YFSETQ.

This clone showed up just once. The DNA for the CDR3 is TGTGCCAGCAGCCCCGGGACGAACTACGAGCAGTACTTC. Amino acid sequence: CASSPGTNYEQYF. V and J are TRBV5-4 and TRBJ2-7; D is tentatively TRBD1 or TRBD2 (5 bases each). Germline assignment: CDR1 SGHNT and CDR2 YYREEE (reference sequence). This CDR3 is built from 13 residues. The germline V and J ends were trimmed by 4 bases and 3 bases, with 11 bases remaining between them.

The chain is built from TRBV5-1 and TRBJ2-2; a possible D gene is TRBD1 (6 bases). This CDR3 is 14 amino acids long. Trimming took 0 bases from V and 8 from J, leaving 11 bases between them. The germline V gene has CDR1 SGHRS and CDR2 YFSETQ. The CDR3 region is CASSLARGLGELFF. CDR3 bases: TGCGCCAGCAGCTTGGCCAGGGGCCTAGGGGAGCTGTTTTTT.

V gene TRBV5-4 combines with J gene TRBJ2-2; either TRBD1 or TRBD2 may supply D (5 bases each). Per the germline V gene, CDR1 is SGHNT and CDR2 is YYREEE (reference sequence). This CDR3 comprises 16 residues. The V end lost 9 bases, the J end lost 6 bases, and 24 bases lay between the germline ends. CDR3 loop: CATGAARMGRAGELFF. CDR3 nucleotide sequence: TGTGCCACCGGGGCAGCTAGGATGGGTAGAGCCGGGGAGCTGTTTTTT.

The rearrangement joins TRBV29-1 to TRBJ2-7, with 8 bases fitting TRBD1. Trimming took 4 bases from V and 4 from J; bases not matched to a gene: 12. CDR1 is SQVTM and CDR2 is ANQGSEA in the germline V gene. The CDR3 length is 15 residues. Written as DNA, the CDR3 is TGCAGCGTTGGACCCAGGGGGACAGGTATATACGAGCAGTACTTC. As protein: CSVGPRGTGIYEQYF.